This T cell receptor beta chain was sequenced during a study of shared clonotypes between healthy human individuals. Germline CDR1 reads SQVTM; CDR2 reads ANQGSEA. Trimming cost V 3 bases and J 2 bases, with 6 bases left between them. The CDR3 loop spans 12 amino acids. Here immunoSEQ multiplex PCR was the method, and the copy in TCRdb shows in-frame clones only, minus some. The sample includes millions of clones, 95% of them seen just once. A word on this clone: The same CDR3 is also encoded by other DNA sequences in this sample.

Sequencing used naive CD4+ T cells sorted from blood. Noted subset: CD45RA+ positively selected. The gene calls are TRBV29-1 and TRBJ2-3; D is perhaps TRBD2 (5 bases). This sequence was found in a man in his late teens or twenties in good health. The DNA for the CDR3 is TGCAGCGTTGAGAGGGACACAGATACGCAGTATTTT. This translates into CSVERDTDTQYF.